This TCR beta chain stems from a study of T cells in Graves' hyperthyroidism and ophthalmopathy. Turning to this clonotype: The antigen remains undetermined.

What was amplified from RNA transcripts were TCR beta CDR3 regions. The primer set for the first-round RT-PCR of the TCR CDR3 was HTBI. Via MiXCR, TCRdb re-called the multiplex PCR reads, giving one row per CDR3 protein. The profile covers under 300,000 distinct CDR3 sequences, with 10% to 15% appearing a single time and roughly 7.5% taken by the ten largest. General observations from the study: With a median lead of approximately six months before onset, the model predicted ophthalmopathy.

With 1 base removed from V and 7 bases from J, the gap between germline ends came to 16 bases. Germline V CDR1 and CDR2: SGHDN, FVKESK. The CDR3 is made up of 15 amino acids. Patients were excluded for uncontrolled infection, other autoimmune disease, pregnancy or lactation. This sequence joins TRBV14 and TRBJ1-1, with D possibly matching TRBD1 (5 bases). Sequencing input: blood. The receptor was derived from a woman aged 25 to 45 with Graves' hyperthyroidism that later progressed to Graves' ophthalmopathy. The CDR3 DNA is TGTGCCAGCAGCCAAGGGGCCGGGACGGGGTTTGAAGCTTTCTTT. Its protein product is CASSQGAGTGFEAFF. Combining the CDR3 with reference TRBV14 and TRBJ1-1 gives the whole variable domain EAGVTQFPSHSVIEKGQTVTLRCDPISGHDNLYWYRRVMGKEIKFLLHFVKESKQDESGMPNNRFLAERTGGTYSTLKVQPAELEDSGVYFCASSQGAGTGFEAFFGQGTRLTVV.